Following are 11 T cell receptor beta chains from one sample sequenced in a study of blood T cell repertoires in COVID-19. Sequencing was performed with immunoSEQ multiplex PCR; in TCRdb, only in-frame clones are kept and a portion is missing. The sample yields about 190,000 clones, 82% seen once. The sample was peripheral blood. These TCRs come from a woman aged 55-69 years with COVID-19, enrolled during active disease.

This clone has just one count. The chain carries TRBV7-2 and TRBJ1-1; a possible D gene is TRBD1 (5 bases). The CDR3 loop spans 12 amino acids. The V end was cut by 6 bases, the J end by 4 bases, with 9 bases between. CDR1 and CDR2 from the germline V gene are SGHTA and FQGNSA. CDR3 sequence (DNA): TGTGCCAGCAGTGGGCAGGGCACTGAAGCTTTCTTT. This sequence encodes CASSGQGTEAFF.

The rearrangement links TRBV7-9 to TRBJ1-6; 7 nucleotides match TRBD1. This CDR3 is 14 amino acids long. V was pared by 5 bases and J by 6 bases, with 4 bases of the junction left unmatched. CDR1 and CDR2 from the germline V gene are SEHNR and FQNEAQ (reference sequence). CDR3 in DNA: TGTGCCAGCAGCGTCGGGACAGCTAATTCACCCCTCCACTTT. Residues: CASSVGTANSPLHF.

V usage is TRBV7-9 and J usage is TRBJ2-7, with D possibly matching TRBD1 (6 bases). CDR1 and CDR2 from the germline V gene are SEHNR and FQNEAQ (reference sequence). The V gene lost 5 bases and the J gene lost 5 bases, with 16 bases spanning the gap. This CDR3 spans 14 amino acids. CDR3 in amino acids: CASSPEGGWDEQYF. The CDR3, as DNA: TGTGCCAGCAGCCCCGAAGGGGGATGGGACGAGCAGTACTTC.

This chain joins TRBV5-1 and TRBJ1-5, with D perhaps matching TRBD1 (5 bases). Trimming left V 0 bases short and J 0 bases short, with 10 bases between. Germline-derived CDR1 and CDR2 are SGHRS and YFSETQ. This CDR3 contains 16 residues. This CDR3 reads CASSLVPGDSNQPQHF. CDR3 sequence (DNA): TGCGCCAGCAGCTTGGTCCCGGGGGATAGCAATCAGCCCCAGCATTTT.

This clone showed up just once. This chain joins TRBV10-3 and TRBJ2-7; 9 bases fit TRBD1. V trimming: 3 bases; J trimming: 3 bases; junction bases outside the gene matches: 12. CDR3 size: 17 residues. Germline V gives CDR1 ENHRY, CDR2 SYGVKD. CDR3 residues: CAISDRGTGFPFYEQYV. The CDR3 nucleotides read TGTGCCATCAGTGACCGAGGGACAGGGTTCCCCTTCTACGAGCAGTACGTC.

The chain has TRBV5-6 and TRBJ2-7, with D perhaps matching TRBD1 (5 bases). CDR1 SGHDT and CDR2 YYEEEE come from the germline V gene. Trimming cost V 1 base and J 3 bases, with 14 bases left between them. This CDR3 is built from 15 residues. CDR3 amino acids: CASSLTGDFNYEQYF. The CDR3 coding sequence is TGTGCCAGCAGCTTGACAGGTGACTTCAACTACGAGCAGTACTTC.

The V gene is TRBV15, the J gene TRBJ1-4; 7 bases are a match to TRBD1. The CDR3 extends over 14 amino acids. The V gene end was trimmed by 5 bases and the J gene end by 1 base; junction bases not matched to a gene: 1. CDR1 and CDR2 from the germline V gene are LNHNV and YYDKDF (reference sequence). The DNA of the CDR3 is TGTGCCACCAGCTGGGACAGAACTAATGAAAAACTGTTTTTT. Translated, it gives CATSWDRTNEKLFF.

The chain couples TRBV24-1 to TRBJ2-2; 7 nucleotides match TRBD1. V gave up 5 bases and J gave up 5 bases; unmatched junction bases: 10. There are 16 residues in the CDR3. Germline V CDR1 and CDR2: KGHDR, SFDVKD. The chain's CDR3 is CATSGGRTGSTGELFF. CDR3 nucleotides: TGTGCCACCAGTGGTGGCCGGACAGGATCGACCGGGGAGCTGTTTTTT.

The V gene is TRBV11-2, the J gene TRBJ1-1, with D possibly TRBD1 on 5 matching bases. The length of the CDR3 is 13 residues. The V gene's germline CDR1 is SGHAT and CDR2 FQNNGV. Trimming stripped 5 bases from V and 6 bases from J, with 13 bases between. This chain's CDR3 is CASSKERGAEAFF. The CDR3 DNA reads TGTGCCAGCAGCAAAGAAAGGGGCGCTGAAGCTTTCTTT. Using reference TRBV11-2 and TRBJ1-1 for the parts outside the CDR3, the full variable domain is EAGVAQSPRYKIIEKRQSVAFWCNPISGHATLYWYQQILGQGPKLLIQFQNNGVVDDSQLPKDRFSAERLKGVDSTLKIQPAKLEDSAVYLCASSKERGAEAFFGQGTRLTVV.

The chain combines TRBV7-9 with TRBJ1-6, with 12 bases fitting TRBD1. CDR1 is SEHNR, CDR2 FQNEAQ, per germline (reference sequence). This CDR3 is 18 amino acids long. Germline trimming cut 1 base from V and 11 bases from J; bases unmatched to any gene: 12. The CDR3 is CASSLGGQGAIEGAPLHF. CDR3 nucleotides: TGTGCCAGCAGCTTAGGGGGACAGGGGGCGATCGAAGGGGCACCCCTCCACTTT. Full variable domain (outside the CDR3, taken from reference TRBV7-9 and TRBJ1-6): DTGVSQNPRHKITKRGQNVTFRCDPISEHNRLYWYRQTLGQGPEFLTYFQNEAQLEKSRLLSDRFSAERPKGSFSTLEIQRTEQGDSAMYLCASSLGGQGAIEGAPLHFGNGTRLTVT.

V gene TRBV18 combines with J gene TRBJ2-3, with D maybe TRBD1 (6 bases). The V and J ends lost 3 bases and 1 base respectively, with 14 bases between them. The CDR3 is 16 residues long. Germline CDR1 and CDR2: KGHSH and LQKENI. This CDR3 reads CASSPVATGRTDTQYF. CDR3 DNA: TGTGCCAGCTCACCCGTTGCGACAGGACGCACAGATACGCAGTATTTT.